This T cell receptor (beta chain) was sequenced for a study of OX40 agonist ivuxolimab in advanced cancers. In germline, CDR1 is SNHLY, CDR2 FYNNEI. Trimming took off 8 bases at V and 4 bases at J, with 8 bases between the two ends. The CDR3 has 11 residues. Assay: immunoSEQ multiplex PCR; the TCRdb copy retains only in-frame clones and omits some. The profile shows over 25,000 clones, 75% to 85% of them singletons. The chain carries TRBV2 and TRBJ1-1, with no clear D. The receptor comes from an adult with an advanced solid tumor such as melanoma, head and neck, liver or kidney cancer. The starting material was CD4+ or CD8+ T cells sorted from blood, obtained in a trial of the OX40 agonist ivuxolimab. The CDR3 is CASEGGTEAFF. The CDR3 DNA sequence: TGTGCCAGCGAAGGAGGCACTGAAGCTTTCTTT.